The 8 T cell receptor beta chains reported below all come from one sample, sequenced in a study of blood T cells in healthy people across ages. With a J-beta primer mix and a sample-barcoded 5' primer, a second PCR ran about 7 to 12 cycles. TCRdb redid the calling of the 5' RACE reads with MiXCR, one entry per CDR3 protein. The table has over 1,500,000 distinct CDR3 sequences, about 49% seen once. The sequenced material came from blood. The receptor source for this set is a woman in her thirties or forties in good health.

The chain carries TRBV7-2 and TRBJ2-5; 16 bases fit TRBD2. Germline V gene sequence: CDR1 SGHTA, CDR2 FQGNSA. The junction had 5 bases not matched to a gene; V was cut back by 5 bases and J by 2 bases. CDR3 length equals 17 residues. CDR3 sequence: CASSRGLAGGKQETQYF. DNA of the CDR3: TGTGCCAGCAGCCGGGGACTAGCGGGGGGGAAACAAGAGACCCAGTACTTC.

The J gene is TRBJ2-7, the V gene TRBV7-2; D unclear. The V gene's germline CDR1 is SGHTA and CDR2 FQGNSA. This CDR3 has 14 residues. The ends were cut back, 5 bases at V and 2 bases at J, with 13 bases in the middle. The CDR3 coding sequence is TGTGCCAGCAGCGTAGACATTGGCCCCTACGAGCAGTACTTC. Translating it yields CASSVDIGPYEQYF.

CDR3 region: CASSQARPDDGYTF. In nucleotides, the CDR3 is TGTGCCAGCAGCCAAGCGAGGCCAGACGATGGCTACACCTTC. The chain is built from TRBV4-2 and TRBJ1-2; no reliable D call. The CDR3 has 14 amino acids. Trimming shortened V by 1 base and J by 6 bases, and 12 bases separated the two germline ends. The germline CDR1 and CDR2 sequences are LGHNA and YNFKEQ.

There are a few counts of this clonotype. A much bigger clone sits one base away, suggesting this may be a read error. The rearrangement links TRBV20-1 to TRBJ2-4; D perhaps matches TRBD1 (5 bases). V gave up 1 base and J gave up 12 bases, with 19 bases separating them. CDR1 and CDR2 from the germline V gene are DFQATT and SNEGSKA (reference sequence). This CDR3 is 14 amino acids long. The DNA of the CDR3 is TGCAGTGCTAGAGTGGGTATCCCCTCGGACACTCAGTACTTC. Protein: CSARVGIPSDTQYF.

The J gene is TRBJ2-1, the V gene TRBV6-5, with D possibly being TRBD2 (5 bases). Germline V gene data show CDR1 as MNHEY and CDR2 as SVGAGI. V was trimmed by 7 bases and J by 6 bases, leaving 16 bases between them. This CDR3 is 14 amino acids long. This CDR3 reads CASNRERRSNEQFF. CDR3 nucleotides: TGTGCCAGCAATCGCGAGCGGAGATCCAATGAGCAGTTCTTC.

This clonotype was seen a few times. This chain uses TRBV4-3 with TRBJ2-5; D is tentatively TRBD1 or TRBD2 (5 bases each). The CDR3 is 13 amino acids. Germline CDR1 reads LGHNA; CDR2 reads YSLEER. V shed 0 bases and J shed 7 bases, with 9 bases lying between them. The DNA of the CDR3 is TGCGCCAGCAGCCAAGAACCTGGGGGGACCCAGTACTTC. Protein sequence: CASSQEPGGTQYF.

This clonotype was picked up many times. V gene TRBV12-3 or TRBV12-4 combines with J gene TRBJ2-6; no firm D call. The CDR3 covers 15 residues. The ends were cut back, 0 bases at V and 0 bases at J, with 3 bases in the middle. For the CDR3, the DNA is TGTGCCAGCAGTTTAGCTGTCTCTGGGGCCAACGTCCTGACTTTC. Residues: CASSLAVSGANVLTF.

The V gene is TRBV27, the J gene TRBJ1-2; no reliable D call. The germline gives CDR1 MNHEY, CDR2 SMNVEV (reference sequence). The length of the CDR3 is 13 residues. V dropped 6 bases and J dropped 6 bases, with 14 bases sitting between them. The DNA for the CDR3 is TGTGCCAGCAGAACTACATCGGTGCATGGCTACACCTTC. Protein sequence: CASRTTSVHGYTF.